This TCR beta chain emerged from a study of control samples from healthy donors and cancer patients. Between the trimmed V and J ends, which lost 1 base and 5 bases, there was a span of 9 bases. Germline V gene data show CDR1 as SGHNT and CDR2 as YENEEA. The CDR3 spans 14 residues. Using immunoSEQ multiplex PCR, the repertoire was profiled, and TCRdb retains in-frame clones only, with some absent. Counted here are 150,000 to 200,000 clones, 90% to 95% occurring once; the ten biggest clones make up approximately 1.5%. The receptor's source is a woman in her 30s in good health. This chain uses TRBV11-3 with TRBJ1-5; perhaps TRBD1 as D (6 bases). The specimen sequenced was blood. In DNA form, the CDR3 reads TGTGCCAGCAGCTTAGTTTCAGGGGATCAGCCCCAGCATTTT. Translating gives CASSLVSGDQPQHF. The whole variable domain, remainder taken from reference TRBV11-3 and TRBJ1-5, is EAGVVQSPRYKIIEKKQPVAFWCNPISGHNTLYWYLQNLGQGPELLIRYENEEAVDDSQLPKDRFSAERLKGVDSTLKIQPAELGDSAVYLCASSLVSGDQPQHFGDGTRLSIL.